The sequence of this T cell receptor (beta chain) was determined in a study of shared clonotypes between healthy human individuals (dated by TCRdb to the early 2020s). Describing the broader study: The cohort comprised two women and a few men aged 18 to 49 years. Libraries were prepared and TCR repertoires were sequenced by different laboratories using diverse techniques, in order to increase sequencing depth and limit assay-specific biases. Per donor, leukapheresis produced somewhere between about 0.8 and 9 billion PBMCs. Blood TCR repertoires of roughly five healthy adults were deeply sequenced to estimate repertoire size and the extent of clonotype sharing between individuals. For each donor, three plates each were used for CD4 naive and CD4 memory, two plates were used for CD8 naive, and one plate was used for CD8 memory. Overall study results and their limits: Clonotypes shared by all four sorted-subset donors showed higher generation probabilities than non-shared clonotypes. Because the study included a small number of donors, the genetic and exposure-history diversity represented was limited. Roughly 5% of naive CD4, 3.5% of naive CD8, about 2.1% of memory CD4, and about 0.4% of memory CD8 clonotypes were shared across four donors. Sampling was restricted to blood, and TCR repertoires in tissue are likely to differ from TCR repertoires in blood. Rarefaction of sorted-subset datasets indicated incomplete sequencing despite the large sequencing depth. Pairwise subsampling indicated that sequencing depth was expected to affect the degree of clonotype sharing among donors. Estimated clonotype richness was generally larger for naive than for memory subsets.

The donors were healthy, HIV-negative adults with no recently reported acute infections or vaccinations. Every donor was a Caucasian adult residing in Nashville, Tennessee, USA. Magnetic negative selection was used to enrich CD4+ T cells, after which naive cells were positively selected on CD45RA and the negative fraction became the memory subset. Blood was collected by leukapheresis, and PBMCs were isolated by Ficoll-Histopaque density gradient centrifugation and then cryopreserved in liquid nitrogen vapor phase. Analytical flow cytometry was used to check the purity and quantity of each magnetically sorted T cell population. From each sorted fraction, genomic DNA was isolated and quantified by UV absorbance on a Nanodrop 2000c. In the case of this clone: The antigen it binds to is not known. Per-base qualities were not stored, and no clone one base away is much larger.

From its cysteine to its phenylalanine, the CDR3 spans 13 amino acids. Just the 39-base CDR3 DNA is kept, in frame starting at base 1. CDR1 MDHEN and CDR2 SYDVKM are derived from the germline V gene. Ends trimmed: V by 3 bases, J by 5 bases; bases unmatched to a gene: 2. TCR CDR3 regions were amplified from genomic DNA by multiplex PCR using the deep immunoSEQ assay. For each cell subset, the extracted genomic DNA was distributed evenly across all wells of several immunoSEQ 96-well plates, and each plate served as one replicate. For sorted subsets, each replicate PCR was loaded with 150 to 250 ng genomic DNA, equivalent to about 33,000 T cell genomes. Purified libraries were measured with a Qubit 3.0 fluorometer, size-checked on a Bioanalyzer 2100, and measured again with the KAPA Library Quantification kit. Each immunoSEQ 96-well plate was sequenced on its own single-read 150-cycle Illumina NextSeq 550 flow cell. As for how the authors treated the data: Because the immunoSEQ output held only junctional sequences and lacked quality scores, the filtering could not match the filtering applied to full-length reads. Sequences were annotated with PyIR, a Python wrapper for IgBLAST v1.9, using IMGT germline references to assign V/J genes and CDR3. Reads were filtered out if the reads had weak V/J assignments (E-value above 1e-6), no CDR3, stop codons, out-of-frame junctions, or ambiguous translated residues. V3J clonotypes were defined as sequences sharing the same inferred V gene, J gene, and CDR3 amino acid sequence. To compute the percentage overlap between repertoires, the number of shared unique clonotypes was divided by the size of the smaller repertoire. Three approaches were used to assess repertoire richness: RTK rarefaction, the Chao1 estimator, and Recon v2.1 estimates of unobserved clonotypes. OLGA was used to compute generation probabilities for all TCRbeta clonotypes that the gDNA method yielded from a few donors. TCRdb re-hosts the immuneACCESS table, in-frame sequences only. Its copies lack some clones; in the studies checked, an unresolved V gene accounts for under half of them, and the cause for the rest is not known. V and J calls and clone size come straight from that table; D and trimming were deduced from the DNA. This sample is represented by some 2,500,000 clones; 90% to 95% of them were singletons. Approximately 0.36% of the sample lies in the top ten.

This receptor was taken from a man aged 18 to 30 in good health. Some clones in this sample may be carry-over from other donors' samples. The rearranged chain carries TRBV28 and TRBJ1-1; TRBD1 aligns with 8 central bases. The specimen was naive CD4+ T cells from PBMCs. The cell subset or site label here, explained by the study, means: CD45RA+ positively selected. CDR3 reads: CASSFTGGTEAFF. The DNA sequence is TGTGCCAGCAGTTTCACAGGGGGAACTGAAGCTTTCTTT.